This TCR beta chain appears in the sequencing data of a study of blood T cell repertoires in COVID-19. Study as a whole: Acute-phase and convalescent COVID-19 samples originated in the United States, Italy and Spain. In each case, the material was cDNA or gDNA derived from T cells, B-cell-depleted T cells, or PBMCs.

Germline lookup yields CDR1 MNHNY and CDR2 SVGAGI (reference sequence). V lost 5 bases and J lost 0; bases outside the gene matches: 6. The length of the CDR3 is 16 residues. Authors' methods: Amplification from reference gene primers served as the basis for estimated nucleated cell counts. The table came from immunoSEQ multiplex PCR; TCRdb's copy has only in-frame clones and leaves some out. The DNA gave D and trimming, while V, J and clone size come from that table. The top ten clones hold roughly 26% of a sample with 150,000 to 200,000 clones, about 87% of them seen once. The source is a man in his fifties or sixties with acute or convalescent COVID-19. The sample comprised peripheral blood. The V call is TRBV6-6, the J call TRBJ2-1, with TRBD2 matching 8 bases. As DNA, the CDR3 is TGTGCCAGCAGTAGGACTAGCCCAAGCTCCTACAATGAGCAGTTCTTC. Its protein is CASSRTSPSSYNEQFF.